This TCR beta chain was obtained from a study of T cells in Graves' hyperthyroidism and ophthalmopathy. Regarding this clonotype: The antigen remains undetermined.

Study conclusions and caveats: In validation, the model predicted ophthalmopathy. These predictions came a median roughly 7.1 months before onset. In simple terms, a model built on 13 V-J features told ophthalmopathy apart from stable hyperthyroidism. Most clonotypes expanded in the thyroid (above 0.001) were also present in blood.

Pregnant or lactating patients were excluded, as were those with uncontrolled infection or other autoimmune disease. Amplified TCR beta CDR3 regions derived from RNA transcripts. Using the HTBI primer set, a first-round RT-PCR was run on the TCR CDR3. In TCRdb, the multiplex PCR reads were re-called with MiXCR into one record per CDR3 protein. The table has around 520,000 distinct CDR3 sequences, around 22% seen once; the top ten hold over 9%. Trimming cost V 2 bases and J 6 bases, with 13 bases left between them. The CDR3 extends over 15 amino acids. The J gene is TRBJ2-2, the V gene TRBV12-3 or TRBV12-4; D possibly matches TRBD1 or TRBD2 (5 bases each). Material for sequencing was blood. The clonotype comes from a young woman with Graves' ophthalmopathy. The CDR3 loop is CASSLLIGAPGELFF. In nucleotides, the CDR3 is TGTGCCAGCAGTTTATTAATCGGGGCGCCCGGGGAGCTGTTTTTT.